This is a list of T cell receptor beta chains from one sample in a study of blood T cells in healthy people across ages. TCRdb re-called the 5' RACE reads through MiXCR, storing one row per CDR3 protein. The table shows around 1,700,000 distinct CDR3 sequences, with 28% occurring only once. Sequencing input: blood. Receptors originate from a woman aged 30 to 39 in good health. CDR3s leave out the opening cysteine and the closing phenylalanine or tryptophan. A D gene is named only where the DNA matches it firmly.

len	j_gene	d_gene	v_gene	CDR3aa
14	.	TRBD1	TRBV11-2	ASSLAPRTGTYEQY
11	TRBJ1-1	.	TRBV7-6	ASSPQTGRGAF
11	TRBJ2-3	.	TRBV30	AWSVLHVDTQY
11	TRBJ2-1	.	TRBV10-3	AIKNPPGSEQF
13	TRBJ1-2	TRBD1	TRBV5-1	ASSWGTGIVDGYT
12	TRBJ2-3	.	TRBV20-1	SASPPGLTDTQY
13	TRBJ2-1	TRBD2	TRBV10-3	AISDGLAGGREQF
12	TRBJ2-7	.	TRBV9	ASSADGTPLTQY
14	TRBJ2-1	TRBD2	TRBV7-9	ASSLARGGSFDEQF
13	TRBJ1-1	.	TRBV15	ATSRDRGPNTEAF
13	TRBJ1-2	.	TRBV6-6	ASSTHPGVPYGYT
15	TRBJ2-1	TRBD2	TRBV6-2/TRBV6-3	ASSWGVAGLSYNEQF
11	TRBJ1-2	.	TRBV30	AWRSQGFRGYT
10	TRBJ2-7	.	TRBV20-1	SAREGGNEQY
10	TRBJ2-2	.	TRBV5-1	ASSTHNGELF
13	TRBJ2-7	.	TRBV11-2	ASSLEKRCSNEQY
13	TRBJ1-3	.	TRBV20-1	SARFLGGAGNTIY
15	TRBJ1-2	.	TRBV27	ASSLSKGRASSYGYT
14	TRBJ2-7	TRBD2	TRBV27	ASSAWGLAGVDEQY
13	TRBJ1-5	.	TRBV2	ASKGVLGANQPQH
12	TRBJ1-2	TRBD1	TRBV12-3/TRBV12-4	ASSGTGSNYGYT
11	TRBJ1-2	.	TRBV6-5	ASSRTENYGYT
13	TRBJ2-5	TRBD2	TRBV9	ASSVAGLAGYEQY
11	TRBJ1-1	TRBD1	TRBV7-3	ASSYSDRGPAF
13	TRBJ2-7	TRBD1	TRBV12-3/TRBV12-4	ASSPWDRVSYEQY
13	TRBJ2-3	TRBD2	TRBV6-6	ASSFSGTYTDTQY
12	TRBJ1-2	.	TRBV3-1	ASSQEAQLKGYT
10	TRBJ2-1	.	TRBV6-2/TRBV6-3	ASSPSADQQF
13	TRBJ2-4	.	TRBV28	ASSLPGIAKNIQY
13	TRBJ1-1	.	TRBV5-1	ASSLDRAGYTEAF
15	TRBJ2-1	TRBD2	TRBV4-3	ASSQGTGAGRTGEQF
15	TRBJ2-1	TRBD2	TRBV19	ASSLGVRTSPYNEQF
12	TRBJ1-6	.	TRBV7-2	ASSLGHLRSPLH
12	TRBJ2-7	TRBD1	TRBV28	ASREGQFSYEQY
15	TRBJ1-5	.	TRBV6-6	ARGGLRDGDSNQPQH
12	TRBJ1-6	.	TRBV20-1	SASHGRTNSPLH
16	TRBJ2-1	TRBD2	TRBV7-2	ASSLFGLAVSSYNEQF
11	TRBJ1-3	.	TRBV6-6	ASISGAGNTIY
14	TRBJ1-2	TRBD1	TRBV6-5	ASSYSRTGPSYGYT
14	TRBJ2-5	.	TRBV20-1	SAPKARGNPSGAQY